This T cell receptor (beta chain) was captured by sequencing in a study of T-cell reconstitution after alpha-beta-depleted transplantation in children. At least ten counts were recorded for this clonotype. Germline CDR1 reads SGHTA; CDR2 reads FQGNSA. V dropped 4 bases and J dropped 3 bases, with 8 bases sitting between them. CDR3 size: 13 residues. The authors prepared the TCRbeta library with unique molecular identifiers. From the PCR reads, TCRdb called clonotypes with MiXCR, one entry per CDR3 protein. The sample records 490,000 or so distinct CDR3 sequences, approximately 12% being singletons. The chain combines TRBV7-2 with TRBJ2-3; D not certain. The TCR was taken from a human donor who donated a stem cell graft to a child with combined immunodeficiency. Sequenced material: PBMCs from the stem cell graft donor, taken from the stem cell graft. CDR3 sequence: CASSSPGTDTQYF. The CDR3 DNA follows: TGTGCCAGCAGCTCCCCCGGGACAGATACGCAGTATTTT.